The 6 T cell receptor beta chains listed next were all sequenced from one sample in a study of cytomegalovirus exposure and HLA in healthy donors. Researchers ran the PCR with 60 Vbeta and 13 Jbeta primers. Sequencing used immunoSEQ multiplex PCR; TCRdb keeps in-frame clones, though not all of them. The sample totals more than 95,000 clones. Sequenced material: PBMCs. The source of these receptors is a man aged 40-49 years in good health and CMV-seronegative.

The chain is built from TRBV28 and TRBJ1-5; the D is unclear. Trimming pared 5 bases from V and 11 bases from J, leaving 19 bases between. The length of the CDR3 is 14 residues. Germline-derived CDR1 and CDR2 are MDHEN and SYDVKM. CDR3 bases: TGTGCCAGCAGTGCCCCCAATGGGCCCTCGGCCCAGCATTTT. Its translation is CASSAPNGPSAQHF. Full variable domain (rest looked up from reference TRBV28 and TRBJ1-5): DVKVTQSSRYLVKRTGEKVFLECVQDMDHENMFWYRQDPGLGLRLIYFSYDVKMKEKGDIPEGYSVSREKKERFSLILESASTNQTSMYLCASSAPNGPSAQHFGDGTRLSIL.

The rearrangement joins TRBV27 to TRBJ2-3, with D perhaps TRBD1 (5 bases). V shed 2 bases and J shed 2 bases, with 8 bases lying between them. CDR1 and CDR2 from the germline V gene are MNHEY and SMNVEV (reference sequence). The CDR3 totals 14 residues. CDR3 sequence reads: CASSLGAITDTQYF. CDR3 nucleotides: TGTGCCAGCAGTTTAGGGGCAATCACAGATACGCAGTATTTT.

The chain links TRBV6-6 to TRBJ2-7, with 9 bases that match TRBD1. The CDR3 has 13 residues. CDR1 is MNHNY, CDR2 SVGAGI, per germline (reference sequence). After removal of 10 bases from V and 3 bases from J, the junction contained 7 bases not matched to a gene. The CDR3 bases are TGTGCCACCCAACCGGGACAGGGCTACGAGCAGTACTTC. As protein: CATQPGQGYEQYF.

Worth noting for this clone: The same CDR3 also results from other DNA sequences found in this sample. This CDR3 reads CASSLGLAGLYEQYF. The CDR3 coding sequence is TGTGCCAGCAGCTTAGGCCTAGCGGGGCTCTACGAGCAGTACTTC. J is TRBJ2-7 and V is TRBV7-2; 9 positions agree with TRBD2. The CDR3 is made up of 15 amino acids. The ends lost 1 base at V and 3 bases at J; junction bases unmatched: 4. Germline V gives CDR1 SGHTA, CDR2 FQGNSA.

The rearrangement links TRBV9 to TRBJ2-7, with 9 bases aligning to TRBD1. The trim removed 4 bases at V and 4 bases at J, leaving 6 bases unmatched. Germline lookup yields CDR1 SGDLS and CDR2 YYNGEE. The CDR3 covers 14 residues. The CDR3 DNA is TGTGCCAGCAGCCTGGGACAGGGAGTATACGAGCAGTACTTC. Translating gives CASSLGQGVYEQYF.

This chain uses TRBV9 with TRBJ2-1, with D perhaps matching TRBD1 (5 bases). V shed 6 bases and J shed 3 bases, with 16 bases lying between them. CDR1 and CDR2 (germline): SGDLS, YYNGEE. CDR3 length: 15 amino acids. Here the CDR3 DNA reads TGTGCCAGCACCCCCCAGGGTTCGTTCTACAATGAGCAGTTCTTC. It is translated as CASTPQGSFYNEQFF.